These T cell receptor beta chains were read from a single sample in a study of blood T cell repertoires in COVID-19. Sequenced by immunoSEQ multiplex PCR; TCRdb stores in-frame clones only, minus some. The sample yields a few hundred thousand clones, approximately 90% seen once. Sequences were obtained from peripheral blood. The receptors come from a young woman with active or convalescent COVID-19. Both conserved end residues are part of each CDR3.

CASSLYGQPNLNTEAFF,TRBJ1-1,TRBV27
CASSNFDRANYGYTF,TRBJ1-2,TRBV5-6
CSVAGGAKTYEQYF,TRBJ2-7,TRBV29-1
CASSLISGAITYNEQFF,TRBJ2-1,TRBV28
CAWSVFGGRGLDGYTF,TRBJ1-2,TRBV30
CASSADRVYNEQFF,TRBJ2-1,TRBV2
CATSLRRGDYGYTF,TRBJ1-2,TRBV15
CASNRVLGEPQHF,TRBJ1-5,TRBV6-5
CASSSRATNEKLFF,TRBJ1-4,TRBV5-6
CASSGFSTGVNQPQHF,TRBJ1-5,TRBV25-1
CASSLTGTGNSPLHF,TRBJ1-6,TRBV18
CASSQDRQGFGYGYTF,TRBJ1-2,TRBV4-2
CASSFPSGGANNEQFF,TRBJ2-1,TRBV5-1
CASSFRLQETQYF,TRBJ2-5,TRBV5-1
CASSRSGANVLTF,TRBJ2-6,TRBV6-5
CASSQTSPNTEAFF,TRBJ1-1,TRBV6-5
CASSPTGISYNEQFF,TRBJ2-1,TRBV7-8